This TCR beta chain was found in a study of T cells in women clearing cervical HPV infection. Overall study: Cases: HPV16-related CIN3 or worse on histology, a couple of invasive cancers. Whole-study findings and limits: CIN3+ cases had significantly higher TCR richness than controls; evenness did not differ.

Note on this clone: Its matching antigen is unknown. The observed sequence ends 3 residues before the CDR3 terminus, with the missing tail filled in from the germline J gene.

immunoSEQ multiplex PCR used an average of 1200 ng genomic DNA. Produced via immunoSEQ multiplex PCR; TCRdb's table is partial and in-frame only. This sample's table reports around 25,000 clones. All donors had a single incident cervical HPV16 infection, not prevalent. The V end lost 1 base, the J end lost 7 bases, and 16 bases lay between the germline ends. CDR1 and CDR2 (germline): DFQATT, SNEGSKA (reference sequence). The CDR3 totals 14 residues. The sequenced material came from blood buffy coat. The TCR sequence derives from a woman between 18 and 70 years old with a cervical HPV16 infection that either progressed to CIN3+ or cleared (not recorded which). The chain combines TRBV20-1 with TRBJ2-5; D perhaps matches TRBD1 (6 bases). The CDR3 loop is CSARGLQGHGTQYF. The CDR3 bases that were read are TGCAGTGCTAGAGGGCTTCAGGGACACGGGACC.